What follows are 2 T cell receptor beta chains derived from one specimen sequenced in a study of low-dose radiotherapy and immunotherapy resistance in tumors. Time point of the sample: before trial treatment. TRAV- and TRBV-specific primers primed first-strand cDNA, covering alpha and beta chains. PCR amplification of the TCRs was performed with Phusion for 20 PCR cycles, and it relied on a constant-region primer together with a V-primer adapter. In TCRdb, the reads were re-called with MiXCR into one record per CDR3 protein. The table lists 35,000 to 45,000 distinct CDR3 sequences, around 30% of them singletons. The specimen was PBMCs, collected before treatment. Receptors originate from a male donor with gallbladder cancer.

This clonotype was recorded at least ten times. This chain connects TRBV3-1 to TRBJ1-1, with 8 bases matching TRBD1. The V gene end was trimmed by 1 base and the J gene end by 1 base; junction bases not matched to a gene: 2. Germline V gives CDR1 LGHDT, CDR2 YNNKEL (reference sequence). CDR3 length: 15 residues. Here the CDR3 reads CASSQGQGRNTEAFF. The CDR3 DNA reads as TGTGCCAGCAGCCAAGGACAGGGGCGGAACACTGAAGCTTTCTTT.

This clonotype was seen ten or more times. DNA for the CDR3: TGTGCCTGGAGTAGGGGTAGTGCTGAAGCTTTCTTT. It codes for CAWSRGSAEAFF. This chain links TRBV30 with TRBJ1-1; perhaps TRBD1 as D (5 bases). The CDR3 is 12 residues long. Germline V gene data show CDR1 as GTSNPN and CDR2 as SVGIG (reference sequence). The V end lost 2 bases, the J end lost 6 bases, and 10 bases lay between the germline ends.